A selection of T cell receptor beta chains follows, all from one sample in a study of breast tumors, draining lymph nodes, adjacent tissues. MiXCR, applied by TCRdb to the multiplex PCR reads, yields one record per CDR3 protein. The repertoire includes about 20,000 distinct CDR3 sequences, around 50% of them detected once, and 13% to 15% sits in the top ten. Sequenced input: breast tumor tissue. Receptor source: a female donor with breast cancer. Some clones in this sample may be carry-over from other donors' samples. The CDR3 runs from the conserved cysteine through the conserved F or W. A D gene is named only where the DNA matches it firmly. A row's size may be missing; if present it is once, few, many or a size class.

j_call d_call clone_size v_call cdr3_nt cdr3_aa
TRBJ2-3 TRBD2 many TRBV29-1 TGCAGCGTTGAAGGGGTCGAGCGGGGGGGCAGCACAGATACGCAGTATTTT CSVEGVERGGSTDTQYF
TRBJ1-5 TRBD1 . TRBV2 TGTGCCAGCAGTGCACCGGGACAGGGGATCAATCAGCCCCAGCATTTT CASSAPGQGINQPQHF
TRBJ1-4 . many TRBV5-4 TGTGCCAGCAGCTGGCGGGGTGCAACTAATGAAAAACTGTTTTTT CASSWRGATNEKLFF
TRBJ2-1 . . TRBV24-1 TGTGCCACCAGTGACCCGACAGGAGGGGCCAATGAGCAGTTCTTC CATSDPTGGANEQFF
TRBJ1-2 . many TRBV27 TGTGCCAGCAGTTTTTGGCAGTCCTATGGCTACACCTTC CASSFWQSYGYTF
TRBJ2-7 TRBD2 . TRBV6-6 TGTGCCAGCAGACTTAGCGGGAGCTACGAGCAGTACTTC CASRLSGSYEQYF
TRBJ2-5 . many TRBV6-5 TGTGCCAGCAGCCACCCGGGGTCGGAGACCCAGTACTTC CASSHPGSETQYF
TRBJ1-6 TRBD1 . TRBV2 TGTGCCAGCAGCTTACAGGGGACACCCCTCCACTTT CASSLQGTPLHF
TRBJ2-7 TRBD2 . TRBV9 TGTGCCAGCAGCACAGGGACTAGATCGGATTACGAGCAGTACTTC CASSTGTRSDYEQYF
TRBJ1-5 . . TRBV7-3 TGTGCCAGCAGCTTAGTTGATTCCTTTAGCAATCAGCCCCAGCATTTT CASSLVDSFSNQPQHF
TRBJ2-3 TRBD2 . TRBV5-1 TGCGCCAGCAGCTCCCCTCCGGGACTAGCGGGGGGGCGGGATACGCAGTATTTT CASSSPPGLAGGRDTQYF
TRBJ2-7 TRBD1 . TRBV12-3/TRBV12-4 TGTGCCAGCAGGGGCGGACAGGGAACCTCCGAGCAGTACTTC CASRGGQGTSEQYF
TRBJ2-1 TRBD2 many TRBV27 TGTGCCAGCAGTCGAGGGACTAGCGGGAGGAATGAGCAGTTCTTC CASSRGTSGRNEQFF
TRBJ2-7 TRBD2 many TRBV19 TGTGCCAGTAGTGCGGGGGAGCGGTACGAGCAGTACTTC CASSAGERYEQYF
TRBJ1-5 . . TRBV9 TGTGCCAGCAGCCAGAGCCCGGGGGGCAATCAGCCCCCGCATTTT CASSQSPGGNQPPHF
TRBJ1-2 . . TRBV7-9 TGTGCCAGCAGCTACGGCAGAGGCTACACCTTC CASSYGRGYTF
TRBJ2-7 . . TRBV5-1 TGCGCCAGTAGCTTGTGGGGACCACCCTATGAGCAGTACTTC CASSLWGPPYEQYF
TRBJ2-3 . once TRBV6-2/TRBV6-3 TGTGCCAGCAGTCCGCTTGCGGCGGGCACAGATACGCAGTATTTT CASSPLAAGTDTQYF
TRBJ2-1 TRBD2 many TRBV15 TGTGCCACCAGCAGAGTAGCGGGGGGCAACAATGAGCAGTTCTTC CATSRVAGGNNEQFF
TRBJ1-6 TRBD1 . TRBV7-9 TGTGCCAGCAGCTTAGGGACAGGGGTCAATTCACCCCTCCACTTT CASSLGTGVNSPLHF
TRBJ2-2 . . TRBV6-1 TGTGCCAGCAGTGAAGCGGGCGGGGAGCTGTTTTTT CASSEAGGELFF
TRBJ2-5 TRBD2 . TRBV11-2 TGTGCCAGCAGCCCTGGACTAGCGGCACGCCATGAGACCCAGTACTTC CASSPGLAARHETQYF
TRBJ1-1 . many TRBV20-1 TGCAGTGCTAGGTTAGAGACCTTCTCAGAAGCTTTCTTT CSARLETFSEAFF
TRBJ2-1 . many TRBV5-1 TGCGCCAGCAGCTTGAACAGTAAGAATGAGCAGTTCTTC CASSLNSKNEQFF
TRBJ2-2 . . TRBV7-7 TGTGCTAGCAGCTTACGGGAAACCGGGGAGCTGTTTTTT CASSLRETGELFF
TRBJ2-1 TRBD2 many TRBV4-2 TGTGCCAGCAGCCAAGATCCGGGAGGGAGCGGGAATGAGCAGTTCTTC CASSQDPGGSGNEQFF
TRBJ2-3 . medium-sized TRBV7-7 TGTGCTAGCAGCTTAGGGGGACCCACAGATACGCAGTATTTT CASSLGGPTDTQYF
TRBJ2-1 TRBD2 medium-sized TRBV24-1 TGTGCCACCAGTTCTCCACCCCGGACTAGCGTGGGCGATGAGCAGTTCTTC CATSSPPRTSVGDEQFF